Included here is one TCR beta chain sequence, with context. The V gene lost 8 bases and the J gene lost 2 bases, with 11 bases spanning the gap. Germline CDR1 is ENHRY and CDR2 is SYGVKD. There are 13 residues in the CDR3. Sequencing used immunoSEQ multiplex PCR; TCRdb keeps in-frame clones, though not all of them. In the table there are more than 70,000 clones, more than 90% of which are singletons. This specimen comes from a study of T cell responses to AZD1222 COVID-19 vaccine. Source: peripheral blood, taken on day 0 of AZD1222 vaccination. This chain uses TRBV10-3 with TRBJ2-3; D remains ambiguous. The receptor comes from an adult in good health. The CDR3 loop is CAISLGFTDTQYF. CDR3 bases: TGTGCCATCTCGCTAGGGTTCACAGATACGCAGTATTTT.